A selection of T cell receptor beta chains follows, all from one sample in a study of cytomegalovirus exposure and HLA in healthy donors. The repertoire was sequenced with immunoSEQ multiplex PCR; TCRdb's copy has only in-frame clones and lacks some. The data show about 120,000 clones, with over 75% seen just once and less than 4% held by the top ten. Sequenced input: PBMCs. The receptor set was obtained from a human donor in good health. CDR3s include the opening cysteine and the closing phenylalanine or tryptophan. Each record gives: V gene, D gene, clone size, J gene, CDR3 DNA, CDR3 protein. A D gene is named only where the DNA matches it firmly. Clone sizes are given selectively: once, few, many, or a class where the clone is expanded.

v_gene: TRBV7-9; d_gene: NA; abundance: NA; j_gene: TRBJ1-1; CDR3nt: TGTGCCAGCCACGAGGGTCCGAACACTGAAGCTTTCTTT; CDR3aa: CASHEGPNTEAFF
v_gene: TRBV18; d_gene: NA; abundance: NA; j_gene: TRBJ2-7; CDR3nt: TGTGCCAGCTCACCAAGGACTCTTGGGGCTAGCGCGACTACCTACGAGCAGTACTTC; CDR3aa: CASSPRTLGASATTYEQYF
v_gene: TRBV11-2; d_gene: NA; abundance: NA; j_gene: TRBJ1-3; CDR3nt: TGTGCCAGCAGCTCTAGTACGGGAAACACCATATATTTT; CDR3aa: CASSSSTGNTIYF
v_gene: TRBV28; d_gene: TRBD2; abundance: NA; j_gene: TRBJ2-3; CDR3nt: TGTGCCAGCAGTTTAACGGGAGGTTACCGGGATACGCAGTATTTT; CDR3aa: CASSLTGGYRDTQYF
v_gene: TRBV11-3; d_gene: TRBD2; abundance: NA; j_gene: TRBJ2-1; CDR3nt: TGTGCCAGCAGCTTCTCAGGGACTAGCGGGGGATACAATGAGCAGTTCTTC; CDR3aa: CASSFSGTSGGYNEQFF
v_gene: TRBV5-1; d_gene: TRBD1; abundance: few; j_gene: TRBJ2-2; CDR3nt: TGCGCCAGCAGCTCAGGACAGGCCGGGACCGGGGAGCTGTTTTTT; CDR3aa: CASSSGQAGTGELFF
v_gene: TRBV7-2; d_gene: TRBD2; abundance: few; j_gene: TRBJ2-7; CDR3nt: TGTGCCAGCAGCAATCGGACTAGCGGAACCCCAATGGAGTACTTC; CDR3aa: CASSNRTSGTPMEYF
v_gene: TRBV11-2; d_gene: TRBD2; abundance: NA; j_gene: TRBJ2-2; CDR3nt: TGTGCCAGCAGCCTACTAGCGAGCGCGAACACCGGGGAGCTGTTTTTT; CDR3aa: CASSLLASANTGELFF
v_gene: TRBV5-6; d_gene: NA; abundance: NA; j_gene: TRBJ1-2; CDR3nt: TGTGCCAGCACGGACAGCTATGCAGGCGGCTACACCTTC; CDR3aa: CASTDSYAGGYTF
v_gene: TRBV28; d_gene: TRBD1; abundance: NA; j_gene: TRBJ1-1; CDR3nt: TGTGCCAGCAGTTTACAGGGGGCTGGGACTGAAGCTTTCTTT; CDR3aa: CASSLQGAGTEAFF
v_gene: TRBV29-1; d_gene: TRBD1; abundance: NA; j_gene: TRBJ1-1; CDR3nt: TGCAGCGGGACCAGGGGGCTGAACACTGAAGCTTTCTTT; CDR3aa: CSGTRGLNTEAFF
v_gene: TRBV5-1; d_gene: NA; abundance: few; j_gene: TRBJ2-3; CDR3nt: TGCGCCAGCAGCTCGAGTAAGCTAACGTGGGATACGCAGTATTTT; CDR3aa: CASSSSKLTWDTQYF
v_gene: TRBV28; d_gene: TRBD2; abundance: NA; j_gene: TRBJ2-2; CDR3nt: TGTGCCAGCAGTGGGGGACTAGCGGGAACCGGGGAGCTGTTTTTT; CDR3aa: CASSGGLAGTGELFF
v_gene: TRBV28; d_gene: NA; abundance: NA; j_gene: TRBJ1-2; CDR3nt: TGTGCCAGCAGCGGCGACTCGGCAGGGAGGTACACCTTC; CDR3aa: CASSGDSAGRYTF
v_gene: TRBV7-3; d_gene: NA; abundance: NA; j_gene: TRBJ1-2; CDR3nt: TGTGCCAGCAGCCTGGGATCCAGACAGGAGGCCTATGGCTACACCTTC; CDR3aa: CASSLGSRQEAYGYTF
v_gene: TRBV11-1; d_gene: TRBD2; abundance: NA; j_gene: TRBJ2-1; CDR3nt: TGTGCCAGCAGCTTAGCGTTACTAGCGGTCTCCTACAATGAGCAGTTCTTC; CDR3aa: CASSLALLAVSYNEQFF
v_gene: TRBV5-1; d_gene: NA; abundance: NA; j_gene: TRBJ1-1; CDR3nt: TGCGCCAGCAGCTCCCCAGGGAACACTGAAGCTTTCTTT; CDR3aa: CASSSPGNTEAFF
v_gene: TRBV7-3; d_gene: NA; abundance: NA; j_gene: TRBJ2-7; CDR3nt: TGTGCCAGCAGCTCGCAGGGGGACTTCGCCGAGCAGTACTTC; CDR3aa: CASSSQGDFAEQYF
v_gene: TRBV29-1; d_gene: TRBD2; abundance: NA; j_gene: TRBJ2-1; CDR3nt: TGCAGCGTTGGTCTAGCGGGTACGAGGTCCCCCTACAATGAGCAGTTCTTC; CDR3aa: CSVGLAGTRSPYNEQFF
v_gene: TRBV10-3; d_gene: NA; abundance: NA; j_gene: TRBJ2-7; CDR3nt: TGTGCCATCTCACTAGATGGGTATGAGCAGTACTTC; CDR3aa: CAISLDGYEQYF
v_gene: TRBV7-9; d_gene: NA; abundance: NA; j_gene: TRBJ2-2; CDR3nt: TGTGCCAGCAGCCCCACTGCAGCGACCGGGGAGCTGTTTTTT; CDR3aa: CASSPTAATGELFF
v_gene: TRBV7-9; d_gene: NA; abundance: once; j_gene: TRBJ2-2; CDR3nt: TGTGCCAGCAGCTTAATCAGGGGCACCGGGGAGCTGTTTTTT; CDR3aa: CASSLIRGTGELFF
v_gene: TRBV19; d_gene: NA; abundance: NA; j_gene: TRBJ2-3; CDR3nt: TGTGCCAGTAGTCCAGGGGACACAGATACGCAGTATTTT; CDR3aa: CASSPGDTDTQYF
v_gene: TRBV19; d_gene: TRBD1; abundance: NA; j_gene: TRBJ1-4; CDR3nt: TGTGCCAGTAGTCCCGGGACAGGGGATGCAACTAATGAAAAACTGTTTTTT; CDR3aa: CASSPGTGDATNEKLFF
v_gene: TRBV9; d_gene: NA; abundance: NA; j_gene: TRBJ1-1; CDR3nt: TGTGCCAGCAGCGCCACAGGGCTCCTAACCCTGAACACTGAAGCTTTCTTT; CDR3aa: CASSATGLLTLNTEAFF
v_gene: TRBV21-1; d_gene: NA; abundance: NA; j_gene: TRBJ1-3; CDR3nt: TGTGCCAGCAGCAAAAAGGTTAAGGAACGGAGCCTCAGGGACACCATATATTTT; CDR3aa: CASSKKVKERSLRDTIYF
v_gene: TRBV30; d_gene: TRBD2; abundance: NA; j_gene: TRBJ2-1; CDR3nt: TGTGCCTGGAGTATCGGACTAGCGGGGGTATTCGGCGATGAGCAGTTCTTC; CDR3aa: CAWSIGLAGVFGDEQFF
v_gene: TRBV11-2; d_gene: TRBD1; abundance: NA; j_gene: TRBJ2-7; CDR3nt: TGTGCCACCGCTCGGGGACAGGGGATTAACGAGCAGTACTTC; CDR3aa: CATARGQGINEQYF
v_gene: TRBV23-1; d_gene: NA; abundance: few; j_gene: TRBJ1-3; CDR3nt: TGCGCCAGCAGTCACCCTCTCGGGGTGCTAGGAAACACCATATATTTT; CDR3aa: CASSHPLGVLGNTIYF
v_gene: TRBV5-6; d_gene: NA; abundance: NA; j_gene: TRBJ2-7; CDR3nt: TGTGCCAGCAGCCAACAAGTTGGCGAGCAGTACTTC; CDR3aa: CASSQQVGEQYF
v_gene: TRBV7-2; d_gene: NA; abundance: NA; j_gene: TRBJ1-5; CDR3nt: TGTGCCAGCAGCCAAAGGGGCAGAGATCAGCCCCAGCATTTT; CDR3aa: CASSQRGRDQPQHF
v_gene: TRBV9; d_gene: NA; abundance: NA; j_gene: TRBJ2-1; CDR3nt: TGTGCCAGCAGCGATACGACCGGGGGACTTAATGAGCAGTTCTTC; CDR3aa: CASSDTTGGLNEQFF
v_gene: TRBV4-1; d_gene: NA; abundance: NA; j_gene: TRBJ2-1; CDR3nt: TGCGCCAGCAGCCAAGATGGGTGGACTGCAGTATATGAGCAGTTCTTC; CDR3aa: CASSQDGWTAVYEQFF
v_gene: TRBV9; d_gene: TRBD1; abundance: few; j_gene: TRBJ2-7; CDR3nt: TGTGCCAGCAGCCCAGGGGGTGGCTACGAGCAGTACTTC; CDR3aa: CASSPGGGYEQYF